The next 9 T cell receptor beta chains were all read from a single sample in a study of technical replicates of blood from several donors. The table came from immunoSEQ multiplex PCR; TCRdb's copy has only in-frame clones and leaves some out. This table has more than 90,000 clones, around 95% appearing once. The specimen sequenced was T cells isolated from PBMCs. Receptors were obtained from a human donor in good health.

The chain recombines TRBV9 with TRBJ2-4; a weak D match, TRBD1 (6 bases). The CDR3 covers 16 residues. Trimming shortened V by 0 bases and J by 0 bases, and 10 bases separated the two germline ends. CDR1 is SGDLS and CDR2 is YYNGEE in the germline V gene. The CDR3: CASSVGQGQAKNIQYF. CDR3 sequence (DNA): TGTGCCAGCAGCGTAGGTCAGGGGCAAGCCAAAAACATTCAGTACTTC.

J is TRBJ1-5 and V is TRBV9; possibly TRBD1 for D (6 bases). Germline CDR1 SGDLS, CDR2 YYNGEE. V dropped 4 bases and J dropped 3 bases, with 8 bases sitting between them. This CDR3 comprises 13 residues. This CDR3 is CASSTGSNQPQHF. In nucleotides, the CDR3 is TGTGCCAGCAGCACAGGGTCCAATCAGCCCCAGCATTTT. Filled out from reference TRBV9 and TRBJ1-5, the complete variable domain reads DSGVTQTPKHLITATGQRVTLRCSPRSGDLSVYWYQQSLDQGLQFLIQYYNGEERAKGNILERFSAQQFPDLHSELNLSSLELGDSALYFCASSTGSNQPQHFGDGTRLSIL.

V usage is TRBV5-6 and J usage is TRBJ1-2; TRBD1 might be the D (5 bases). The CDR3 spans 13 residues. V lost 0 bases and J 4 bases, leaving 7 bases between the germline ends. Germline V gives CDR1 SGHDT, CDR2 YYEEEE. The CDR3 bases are TGTGCCAGCAGCTTGGCACAGGTCTATGGCTACACCTTC. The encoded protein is CASSLAQVYGYTF.

The CDR3: CASSLVDGFSTEAFF. In nucleotides, the CDR3 is TGCGCCAGCAGCTTGGTTGACGGGTTCAGCACTGAAGCTTTCTTT. The chain recombines TRBV5-1 with TRBJ1-1; D unclear. Germline V gene data show CDR1 as SGHRS and CDR2 as YFSETQ. The CDR3 contains 15 residues. Trimming shortened V by 0 bases and J by 4 bases, and 13 bases separated the two germline ends.

CDR3 nucleotide sequence: TGTGCCAGCCGGACTAGCGGTAACACCGGGGAGCTGTTTTTT. This codes for CASRTSGNTGELFF. This sequence joins TRBV11-2 and TRBJ2-2; 10 bases map to TRBD2. Germline-derived CDR1 and CDR2 are SGHAT and FQNNGV. The V gene end was trimmed by 8 bases and the J gene end by 2 bases; junction bases not matched to a gene: 2. The CDR3 consists of 14 residues.

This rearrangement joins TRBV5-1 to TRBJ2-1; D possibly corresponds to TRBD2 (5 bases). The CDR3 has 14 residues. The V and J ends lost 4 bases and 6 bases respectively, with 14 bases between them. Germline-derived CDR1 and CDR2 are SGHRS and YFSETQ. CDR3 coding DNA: TGCGCCAGCAGCGCGGGCGCGAATCCCAATGAGCAGTTCTTC. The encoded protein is CASSAGANPNEQFF.

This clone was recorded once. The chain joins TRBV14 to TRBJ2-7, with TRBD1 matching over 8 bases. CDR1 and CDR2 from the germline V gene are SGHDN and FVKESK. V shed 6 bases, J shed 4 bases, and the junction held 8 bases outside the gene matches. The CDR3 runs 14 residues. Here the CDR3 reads CASSSSGGIYEQYF. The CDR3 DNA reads TGTGCCAGCAGTAGTTCAGGGGGCATTTACGAGCAGTACTTC.

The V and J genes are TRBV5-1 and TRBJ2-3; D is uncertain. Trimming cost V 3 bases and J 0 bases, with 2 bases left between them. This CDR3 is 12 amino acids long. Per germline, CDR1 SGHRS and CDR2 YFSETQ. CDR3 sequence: CASSSSTDTQYF. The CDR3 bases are TGCGCCAGCAGCTCTAGCACAGATACGCAGTATTTT.

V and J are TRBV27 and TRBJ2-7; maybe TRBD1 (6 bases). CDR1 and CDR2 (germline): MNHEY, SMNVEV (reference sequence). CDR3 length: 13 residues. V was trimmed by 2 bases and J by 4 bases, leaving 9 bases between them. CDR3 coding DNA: TGTGCCAGCAGTTTACAGGGGCGGTACGAGCAGTACTTC. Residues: CASSLQGRYEQYF.